These T cell receptor beta chains were read from a single sample in a study of T cell repertoires in cytomegalovirus infection. From the reads, TCRdb called clonotypes with MiXCR, one entry per CDR3 protein. The sample lists under 70,000 distinct CDR3 sequences; about 30% were seen once. Their target antigens are unknown. Input material: PBMCs, sequenced either directly or after in vitro stimulation (not recorded which). Source of these receptors: a human donor in good health (CMV status not recorded). Some clones in this sample may be carry-over from other donors' samples. Each CDR3 is given with its conserved first and last residue. Fields, in order: clone size, J gene, D gene, CDR3 length, V gene, CDR3 DNA, CDR3 protein. The D gene is left open where the match is weak. The size field is filled for only some rows; it gives once, few, many or a size class.

abundance: NA; j_gene: TRBJ2-5; d_gene: TRBD2; len: 13; v_gene: TRBV7-9; CDR3nt: TGTGCCAGCACCCCGGGAGGGCAGGAGACCCAGTACTTC; CDR3aa: CASTPGGQETQYF
abundance: few; j_gene: TRBJ2-3; d_gene: TRBD1; len: 14; v_gene: TRBV7-2; CDR3nt: TGTGCCAGCAGCCCTCCAGGGGGCCGAGATACGCAGTATTTT; CDR3aa: CASSPPGGRDTQYF
abundance: NA; j_gene: TRBJ1-2; d_gene: NA; len: 12; v_gene: TRBV6-2/TRBV6-3; CDR3nt: TGTGCCAGCAGTTATGGGGGCTATGGCTACACCTTC; CDR3aa: CASSYGGYGYTF
abundance: few; j_gene: TRBJ2-3; d_gene: NA; len: 13; v_gene: TRBV27; CDR3nt: TGTGCCAGCAGTTTATCCAGGACTAATACGCAGTATTTT; CDR3aa: CASSLSRTNTQYF
abundance: once; j_gene: TRBJ1-5; d_gene: TRBD1; len: 14; v_gene: TRBV18; CDR3nt: TGTGCCAGCTCACCGGACAGGGGGGATCAGCCCCAGCATTTT; CDR3aa: CASSPDRGDQPQHF
abundance: few; j_gene: TRBJ1-6; d_gene: NA; len: 16; v_gene: TRBV2; CDR3nt: TGTGCCAGCAGTGAAAGTCTCGACAGGACGGGCTCACCCCTCCACTTT; CDR3aa: CASSESLDRTGSPLHF
abundance: NA; j_gene: TRBJ1-5; d_gene: TRBD1; len: 16; v_gene: TRBV7-9; CDR3nt: TGTGCCAGCAGCACCTCAGACAGGGGTGGCAATCAGCCCCAGCATTTT; CDR3aa: CASSTSDRGGNQPQHF
abundance: NA; j_gene: TRBJ2-1; d_gene: NA; len: 15; v_gene: TRBV7-9; CDR3nt: TGTGCCAGCAGCTTAGCGTATGACTCCTACAATGAGCAGTTCTTC; CDR3aa: CASSLAYDSYNEQFF
abundance: few; j_gene: TRBJ2-1; d_gene: TRBD2; len: 16; v_gene: TRBV7-2; CDR3nt: TGTGCCAGCAGCCTCACCGGGACTAGATCGTACAATGAGCAGTTCTTC; CDR3aa: CASSLTGTRSYNEQFF
abundance: once; j_gene: TRBJ2-1; d_gene: NA; len: 14; v_gene: TRBV3-1; CDR3nt: TGTGCCAGCAGCCAAGATACCGCCTACAATGAGCAGTTCTTC; CDR3aa: CASSQDTAYNEQFF
abundance: NA; j_gene: TRBJ2-1; d_gene: NA; len: 17; v_gene: TRBV20-1; CDR3nt: TGCAGTGCTGCCAAGACTATAGGGCTTAGCTCCTACAATGAGCAGTTCTTC; CDR3aa: CSAAKTIGLSSYNEQFF
abundance: many; j_gene: TRBJ1-1; d_gene: NA; len: 13; v_gene: TRBV5-6; CDR3nt: TGTGCCAGCAGCTTGGGACCGAACACTGAAGCTTTCTTT; CDR3aa: CASSLGPNTEAFF
abundance: NA; j_gene: TRBJ2-7; d_gene: NA; len: 16; v_gene: TRBV4-3; CDR3nt: TGCGCCAGCAGCCAAGAATGGCGAGGTTTGGCCTACGAGCAGTACTTC; CDR3aa: CASSQEWRGLAYEQYF
abundance: NA; j_gene: TRBJ2-2; d_gene: NA; len: 14; v_gene: TRBV6-2/TRBV6-3; CDR3nt: TGTGCCAGCAGTTACGCAGAGGAGGGCGGGGAGCTGTTTTTT; CDR3aa: CASSYAEEGGELFF
abundance: NA; j_gene: TRBJ1-1; d_gene: TRBD1; len: 16; v_gene: TRBV7-9; CDR3nt: TGTGCCAGCAGGGCCCGGGACAGGGGACCGAACACTGAAGCTTTCTTT; CDR3aa: CASRARDRGPNTEAFF
abundance: few; j_gene: TRBJ2-1; d_gene: NA; len: 17; v_gene: TRBV7-6; CDR3nt: TGTGCCAGCAGCTTAGAACCGGGGGGCCACTCCTACAATGAGCAGTTCTTC; CDR3aa: CASSLEPGGHSYNEQFF
abundance: NA; j_gene: TRBJ2-1; d_gene: NA; len: 12; v_gene: TRBV7-2; CDR3nt: TGTGCCAGCAGCTTAGTGGGAGGTGAGCAGTTCTTC; CDR3aa: CASSLVGGEQFF
abundance: NA; j_gene: TRBJ1-3; d_gene: NA; len: 17; v_gene: TRBV7-9; CDR3nt: TGTGCCAGCAGCCGCCGGGGGTTAGAGTCTTCGGGAAACACCATATATTTT; CDR3aa: CASSRRGLESSGNTIYF
abundance: once; j_gene: TRBJ1-1; d_gene: NA; len: 12; v_gene: TRBV10-3; CDR3nt: TGTGCCATCAGTGAGTCTTGGACTGAAGCTTTCTTT; CDR3aa: CAISESWTEAFF
abundance: few; j_gene: TRBJ2-2; d_gene: NA; len: 19; v_gene: TRBV15; CDR3nt: TGTGCCACCAGCAGAGATCACGGGGAGGCCAACGCGAACACCGGGGAGCTGTTTTTT; CDR3aa: CATSRDHGEANANTGELFF
abundance: NA; j_gene: TRBJ1-1; d_gene: NA; len: 15; v_gene: TRBV7-9; CDR3nt: TGTGCCAGCAGCTCGCCGGGGGGTCCGAACACTGAAGCTTTCTTT; CDR3aa: CASSSPGGPNTEAFF
abundance: NA; j_gene: TRBJ2-7; d_gene: TRBD1; len: 12; v_gene: TRBV7-8; CDR3nt: TGTGCCAGCAGCACCCGACAGGGGGAGCAGTACTTC; CDR3aa: CASSTRQGEQYF
abundance: many; j_gene: TRBJ1-1; d_gene: NA; len: 16; v_gene: TRBV7-2; CDR3nt: TGTGCCAGCAGCTTAGTAGGGCTCTTGCGGAACACTGAAGCTTTCTTT; CDR3aa: CASSLVGLLRNTEAFF
abundance: few; j_gene: TRBJ1-2; d_gene: TRBD1; len: 13; v_gene: TRBV7-8; CDR3nt: TGTGCCAGCAGCTACCTAGACAGGGATGGCTACACCTTC; CDR3aa: CASSYLDRDGYTF
abundance: NA; j_gene: TRBJ1-2; d_gene: NA; len: 14; v_gene: TRBV7-4; CDR3nt: TGTGCCAGCAGCTTAACTCAGGGCAACTATGGCTACACCTTC; CDR3aa: CASSLTQGNYGYTF
abundance: NA; j_gene: TRBJ2-7; d_gene: TRBD2; len: 13; v_gene: TRBV5-5; CDR3nt: TGTGCCAGCAGCTTGGCCGGGGGGAGCGAGCAGTACTTC; CDR3aa: CASSLAGGSEQYF
abundance: NA; j_gene: TRBJ2-5; d_gene: NA; len: 12; v_gene: TRBV29-1; CDR3nt: TGCAGCGTTACAGGGACCCAAGAGACCCAGTACTTC; CDR3aa: CSVTGTQETQYF
abundance: many; j_gene: TRBJ1-5; d_gene: NA; len: 14; v_gene: TRBV19; CDR3nt: TGTGCCAGTAGTATGAGGGCCATTTATCAGCCCCAGCATTTT; CDR3aa: CASSMRAIYQPQHF
abundance: NA; j_gene: TRBJ1-1; d_gene: TRBD1; len: 15; v_gene: TRBV6-5; CDR3nt: TGTGCCAGCAGTTATACCGACAGGGGGAACACTGAAGCTTTCTTT; CDR3aa: CASSYTDRGNTEAFF
abundance: once; j_gene: TRBJ2-5; d_gene: NA; len: 15; v_gene: TRBV19; CDR3nt: TGTGCCAGTAGTATTGGGACCACGTACCAAGAGACCCAGTACTTC; CDR3aa: CASSIGTTYQETQYF
abundance: many; j_gene: TRBJ2-2; d_gene: NA; len: 13; v_gene: TRBV12-3/TRBV12-4; CDR3nt: TGTGCCAGCTCTGACCTTCGCGCCGGGGAGCTGTTTTTT; CDR3aa: CASSDLRAGELFF
abundance: NA; j_gene: TRBJ2-7; d_gene: NA; len: 14; v_gene: TRBV5-4; CDR3nt: TGTGCCAGCAGGACATTCGGCAGGGGTTACGAGCAGTACTTC; CDR3aa: CASRTFGRGYEQYF
abundance: few; j_gene: TRBJ1-2; d_gene: NA; len: 15; v_gene: TRBV4-3; CDR3nt: TGCGCCAGCAGCCACTACACGGGGTCTGGCTATGGCTACACCTTC; CDR3aa: CASSHYTGSGYGYTF
abundance: few; j_gene: TRBJ2-3; d_gene: TRBD2; len: 14; v_gene: TRBV6-2/TRBV6-3; CDR3nt: TGTGCCAGCAGGCCGGCTAGCGGGAGTGGGACGCAGTATTTT; CDR3aa: CASRPASGSGTQYF
abundance: NA; j_gene: TRBJ1-2; d_gene: NA; len: 14; v_gene: TRBV7-8; CDR3nt: TGTGCCAGCAGCTTAGTCCAGGGCGTATCTGGCTACACCTTC; CDR3aa: CASSLVQGVSGYTF